The rows below give T cell receptor beta chains drawn from one sample of a study of blood T cell repertoires in COVID-19. Method: immunoSEQ multiplex PCR; TCRdb's copy keeps in-frame clones and lacks some. This table has around 150,000 clones, about 87% appearing once. The sample was peripheral blood. Receptors were obtained from a man aged 50 to 60 with active COVID-19. The CDR3 runs from the conserved cysteine through the conserved F or W. The D gene is left open where the match is weak. Clone size, where shown, is once, few, many, or a class for clones that have expanded.

cdr3_nt	cdr3_aa	v_call	clone_size	d_call	j_call
TGTGCCAGCAGCATTCGACCCGGGACAGGGGGCGGAACTGAAGCTTTCTTT	CASSIRPGTGGGTEAFF	TRBV7-2	-	TRBD1	TRBJ1-1
TGTGCCAGCAGCCAGGGACAGGGGGCACACTATGGCTACACCTTC	CASSQGQGAHYGYTF	TRBV3-1/TRBV3-2	-	TRBD1	TRBJ1-2
TGCAGCGCCTACTCCGGGACAGGGGGCGTCTCTGGGGCCAACGTCCTGACTTTC	CSAYSGTGGVSGANVLTF	TRBV29-1	-	TRBD1	TRBJ2-6
TGTGCCAGCTCACCAGCTGATGGGACAGGGATCACCGGGGAGCTGTTTTTT	CASSPADGTGITGELFF	TRBV18	once	TRBD1	TRBJ2-2
TGTGCCAGTAGTCCCGCGGGGAGCTACGAGCAGTACTTC	CASSPAGSYEQYF	TRBV19	-	-	TRBJ2-7
TGTGCCAGTAGTCCGGGACAGGGTGTTGAAAAACTGTTTTTT	CASSPGQGVEKLFF	TRBV19	-	TRBD1	TRBJ1-4
TGTGCCAGTCATATGCTGGGGATTTTCCGGGGTGGCTACACCTTC	CASHMLGIFRGGYTF	TRBV19	-	-	TRBJ1-2
TGCGCCAGCAGCTTGACCGGGACAGGGGGTGATGAGCAGTTCTTC	CASSLTGTGGDEQFF	TRBV5-1	-	TRBD1	TRBJ2-1
TGTGCCAGCAGCCAAGATCGGGCTAGCGGGGCCCGCACAGATACGCAGTATTTT	CASSQDRASGARTDTQYF	TRBV3-1/TRBV3-2	-	TRBD2	TRBJ2-3
TGCAGCCCCGTGAGGGGGCGGGAGGCAGATACGCAGTATTTT	CSPVRGREADTQYF	TRBV29-1	-	-	TRBJ2-3
TGTGCCAGCAGCTTAACCTCGGAGAACATTCAGTACTTC	CASSLTSENIQYF	TRBV5-6	few	-	TRBJ2-4
TGTGCCAGCAGACCTCAGGGGGCCTACGAGCAGTACTTC	CASRPQGAYEQYF	TRBV5-4	-	TRBD1	TRBJ2-7
TGTGCCAGCAGTCATCCGGGACAGGGTTTTAACACTGAAGCTTTCTTT	CASSHPGQGFNTEAFF	TRBV12-1	-	-	TRBJ1-1
TGTGCCAGCAGTTTATACAGGGTTTCAGATACGCAGTATTTT	CASSLYRVSDTQYF	TRBV27	-	-	TRBJ2-3
TGTGCCATCAGGAGGGTGGGCGAAGAGACCCAGTACTTC	CAIRRVGEETQYF	TRBV10-3	-	-	TRBJ2-5
TGTGCCAGCAGATTGATCCGGGGGTGGAGCACTGAAGCTTTCTTT	CASRLIRGWSTEAFF	TRBV6-6	-	-	TRBJ1-1
TGTGCCTGGGACAGGTATCCCTATGGCTACACCTTC	CAWDRYPYGYTF	TRBV30	-	-	TRBJ1-2
TGTGCCAGCAGCTTAGGGGACAGGAATCTTGTTTCGGTCGAGCAGTACTTC	CASSLGDRNLVSVEQYF	TRBV13	-	TRBD1	TRBJ2-7
TGTGCCAGCAGCCCCGGAGCCTATAATTCACCCCTCCACTTT	CASSPGAYNSPLHF	TRBV3-1/TRBV3-2	-	-	TRBJ1-6
TGTGCCAGCAGCCAAAGACCAGGGGGCGGACAGCCCCAGCATTTT	CASSQRPGGGQPQHF	TRBV3-1/TRBV3-2	-	TRBD1	TRBJ1-5
TGCAGCGTGCGAGACGCACTAAACACTGAAGCTTTCTTT	CSVRDALNTEAFF	TRBV29-1	once	-	TRBJ1-1
TGTGCCACCAGCAGACAAACCGGGACACCTAGCTCCTACGAGCAGTACTTC	CATSRQTGTPSSYEQYF	TRBV15	-	-	TRBJ2-7
TGTGCCAGCAGCCCCCGAAGTCGGGGACAGGGGGGTTACGAGCAGTACTTC	CASSPRSRGQGGYEQYF	TRBV9	-	TRBD1	TRBJ2-7
TGTGCCAGCAGCCAAGGCACTAGCGTAGAGACCCAGTACTTC	CASSQGTSVETQYF	TRBV3-1/TRBV3-2	-	TRBD2	TRBJ2-5
TGTGCCAGCAGCTTAGCTCTAGCGGGGGATATGGATACGCAGTATTTT	CASSLALAGDMDTQYF	TRBV7-2	-	TRBD2	TRBJ2-3
TGTGCCAGCAGAGGGACTAGTCAGGCGACCCAGTACTTC	CASRGTSQATQYF	TRBV6-5	-	TRBD2	TRBJ2-5
TGTGCCAGCAGCTTTGAGTTCGGCACAGATACGCAGTATTTT	CASSFEFGTDTQYF	TRBV11-1	-	-	TRBJ2-3